Presented here are 29 T cell receptor beta chains from one specimen sequenced in a study of T cell responses to AZD1222 COVID-19 vaccine (dated by TCRdb to the early 2020s). The library was produced with the immunoSEQ multiplex PCR assay. The immuneACCESS repertoire file appears here via TCRdb, limited to in-frame rearrangements. These files lack a portion of the clones; in checked studies, under half of the deficit traces to unresolved V genes, and the cause of the others is not known. The sample table lists 150,000 to 200,000 clones, 90% to 95% of them with a count of one. Roughly 1.4% of the sample comes from the top ten. What the time point label conveys for this sample: about 28 days (+/-7) after the second vaccine dose. Specimen: peripheral blood, collected 28 days after the second AZD1222 dose. The receptors here all came from an adult who received the AZD1222 COVID-19 vaccine.

The chain recombines TRBV7-2 with TRBJ1-5; D might be TRBD1 (5 bases). The CDR3 sequence is 14 residues long. Germline V CDR1 and CDR2: SGHTA, FQGNSA. Trimming shortened V by 5 bases and J by 1 base, and 9 bases separated the two germline ends. The CDR3 here is CASSLWDSNQPQHF. The CDR3, as DNA: TGTGCCAGCAGCCTATGGGACAGCAATCAGCCCCAGCATTTT.

The chain recombines TRBV5-1 with TRBJ1-5; D is undetermined. The CDR3 consists of 13 residues. From germline, CDR1 is SGHRS and CDR2 YFSETQ. Deletions cut 1 base from V and 4 bases from J, with 6 bases between. Here the CDR3 DNA reads TGCGCCAGCAGCTTGTCCGCGAATCAGCCCCAGCATTTT. Protein product: CASSLSANQPQHF.

The CDR3 loop is CTSSRTPPVDTYEQYF. CDR3 bases: TGCACCAGCAGCCGAACCCCGCCGGTGGATACCTACGAGCAGTACTTC. The gene calls are TRBV1 and TRBJ2-7. TRBV1 represents a pseudogene. This CDR3 has 16 amino acids.

This clone was seen only once. The J gene is TRBJ2-7, the V gene TRBV23-1; 10 positions match TRBD2. TRBV23-1 counts as an open reading frame of uncertain function. This CDR3 comprises 20 residues. V trimming: 0 bases; J trimming: 0 bases; junction bases outside the gene matches: 14. This CDR3 reads CASSQSPLLAGYRSSYEQYF. The CDR3 bases are TGCGCCAGCAGTCAATCCCCGTTACTAGCGGGGTACAGGAGCTCCTACGAGCAGTACTTC.

The V call is TRBV10-3, the J call TRBJ2-7; D is perhaps TRBD1 (5 bases). V lost 0 bases and J lost 3, with 15 bases in between. Germline-derived CDR1 and CDR2 are ENHRY and SYGVKD. CDR3 size: 16 residues. CDR3 bases: TGTGCCATCAGTGAGTCTCCAACAGGAAAAAGCTACGAGCAGTACTTC. It encodes CAISESPTGKSYEQYF.

The chain employs TRBV28 and TRBJ1-2; unclear D gene. This CDR3 comprises 13 residues. Deletions cut 7 bases from V and 2 bases from J, with 11 bases between. Per germline, CDR1 MDHEN and CDR2 SYDVKM. The CDR3, as DNA: TGTGCCAGCATCTCCGGGGTGAACTATGGCTACACCTTC. The encoded protein is CASISGVNYGYTF.

With regard to this clone: Other DNA sequences in this specimen translate into the identical CDR3. This chain links TRBV7-2 with TRBJ2-7; 8 bases fit TRBD2. V shed 0 bases and J 2 bases; nucleotides not matched to a gene: 9. Looked up from germline, CDR1 is SGHTA and CDR2 is FQGNSA. The CDR3 runs to 17 residues. CDR3 in DNA: TGTGCCAGCAGCTTAGCCGGCCTAGCGGGCGACCCCTACGAGCAGTACTTC. Translation gives CASSLAGLAGDPYEQYF.

The chain links TRBV3-1 (or the pseudogene TRBV3-2) to TRBJ1-3; D remains ambiguous. V was pared by 4 bases and J by 4 bases, with 5 bases between. Looked up from germline, CDR1 is LGHDT and CDR2 is YNNKEL (reference sequence). This CDR3 region has 12 residues. The CDR3 here is CASSPSGNTIYF. The DNA for the CDR3 is TGTGCCAGCAGCCCCTCGGGAAACACCATATATTTT.

The rearrangement links TRBV12-5 to TRBJ2-3; 11 nucleotides agree with TRBD2. V trimming: 6 bases; J trimming: 2 bases; junction bases outside the gene matches: 7. CDR1 and CDR2 from the germline V gene are LGHNT and FRNRAP. The CDR3 sequence is 16 residues long. Here the CDR3 reads CASGPGTSGFTDTQYF. Written as DNA, the CDR3 is TGTGCTAGTGGGCCCGGGACTAGCGGTTTCACAGATACGCAGTATTTT.

This chain uses TRBV7-9 with TRBJ1-1; the D is unclear. The CDR3 spans 12 residues. CDR1 is SEHNR and CDR2 is FQNEAQ in the germline V gene (reference sequence). Trimming pared 4 bases from V and 2 bases from J, leaving 5 bases between. CDR3 DNA sequence: TGTGCCAGCAGCTCCGAAAACACTGAAGCTTTCTTT. As protein: CASSSENTEAFF. Complete variable domain (other parts from reference TRBV7-9 and TRBJ1-1): DTGVSQNPRHKITKRGQNVTFRCDPISEHNRLYWYRQTLGQGPEFLTYFQNEAQLEKSRLLSDRFSAERPKGSFSTLEIQRTEQGDSAMYLCASSSENTEAFFGQGTRLTVV.

This chain connects TRBV12-5 to TRBJ2-1; TRBD2 matches 8 bases. V dropped 6 bases and J dropped 9; count of bases not matched to a gene: 7. Germline CDR1 reads LGHNT; CDR2 reads FRNRAP. The CDR3 extends over 13 amino acids. Here the CDR3 DNA reads TGTGCTAGTGGACCCGGACTAGCTAGTGAGCAGTTCTTC. Translating it yields CASGPGLASEQFF.

This chain connects TRBV3-1 (or the pseudogene TRBV3-2) to TRBJ2-5; 9 nucleotides match TRBD1. V was pared by 4 bases and J by 1 base, with 7 bases of the junction left unmatched. The germline V gene encodes CDR1 LGHDT and CDR2 YNNKEL (reference sequence). The CDR3 is 16 residues long. The CDR3 reads CASSLGQGEGQETQYF. CDR3 in DNA: TGTGCCAGCAGCCTGGGACAGGGTGAGGGCCAAGAGACCCAGTACTTC.

V and J are TRBV11-2 and TRBJ1-2; TRBD1 agrees at 9 bases. CDR1 is SGHAT, CDR2 FQNNGV, per germline. CDR3 length: 16 residues. V lost 5 bases to trimming and J lost 1 base; unmatched junction nucleotides: 8. The CDR3 region has the DNA TGTGCCAGCAGCGGTATCCGGGACAGGGTTAACTATGGCTACACCTTC. It is translated as CASSGIRDRVNYGYTF.

The V call is TRBV4-1, the J call TRBJ1-2, with 8 bases that match TRBD1. The CDR3 is made up of 15 amino acids. V shed 3 bases, J shed 1 base, and the junction held 4 bases outside the gene matches. Germline-derived CDR1 and CDR2 are MGHRA and YSYEKL. Written as DNA, the CDR3 is TGCGCCAGCAGCCACGGGACAGGAAGTAACTATGGCTACACCTTC. Translation: CASSHGTGSNYGYTF.

The genes are TRBV27 and TRBJ2-1; the match to TRBD2 covers 9 bases. V lost 2 bases, J lost 4 bases, and 6 bases stayed unmatched. Germline CDR1 MNHEY, CDR2 SMNVEV (reference sequence). This CDR3 has 16 residues. The CDR3 spells CASSLLREGSYNEQFF. The CDR3 coding sequence is TGTGCCAGCAGTTTACTGCGGGAGGGGAGTTACAATGAGCAGTTCTTC.

The V gene is TRBV3-1 (or the pseudogene TRBV3-2), the J gene TRBJ2-7; D unclear. Per the germline V gene, CDR1 is LGHDT and CDR2 is YNNKEL (reference sequence). The V end was cut by 4 bases, the J end by 4 bases, with 8 bases between. This CDR3 contains 12 residues. The CDR3 loop reads CASSRGKYEQYF. CDR3 sequence (DNA): TGTGCCAGCAGCCGGGGAAAGTACGAGCAGTACTTC.

This clone was seen a single time. The V call is TRBV5-4, the J call TRBJ1-1; 7 bases map to TRBD1. Germline CDR1 reads SGHNT; CDR2 reads YYREEE (reference sequence). The CDR3 runs 15 residues. V trimming: 0 bases; J trimming: 3 bases; junction bases outside the gene matches: 5. CDR3 in DNA: TGTGCCAGCAGCTTGGGACAGGGCGGTTACACTGAAGCTTTCTTT. Translation gives CASSLGQGGYTEAFF.

The CDR3 coding sequence is TGTGCCAGCAGTGAAGGACAGGTGTTCTACGAGCAGTACTTC. Protein sequence: CASSEGQVFYEQYF. The chain is built from TRBV2 and TRBJ2-7; tentatively, D is TRBD1 (6 bases). Germline V lookup: CDR1 SNHLY, CDR2 FYNNEI. The V end was cut by 1 base, the J end by 3 bases, with 10 bases between. The CDR3 runs 14 residues. Full variable domain (outside the CDR3, taken from reference TRBV2 and TRBJ2-7): EPEVTQTPSHQVTQMGQEVILRCVPISNHLYFYWYRQILGQKVEFLVSFYNNEISEKSEIFDDQFSVERPDGSNFTLKIRSTKLEDSAMYFCASSEGQVFYEQYFGPGTRLTVT.

This clone has just one count. The chain is built from TRBV18 and TRBJ2-7, with TRBD2 matching 8 bases. V lost 3 bases to trimming and J lost 0 bases; unmatched junction nucleotides: 4. The germline V gene encodes CDR1 KGHSH and CDR2 LQKENI. The CDR3 spans 15 residues. Here the CDR3 DNA reads TGTGCCAGCTCACCGGTAGCGGGGCCCTCCTACGAGCAGTACTTC. It translates to CASSPVAGPSYEQYF.

This clone was counted only a few times. The chain uses TRBV2 and TRBJ1-2, with TRBD1 matching over 9 bases. Trimming removed 4 bases from V and 6 bases from J; junction bases left unmatched: 3. CDR1 SNHLY and CDR2 FYNNEI come from the germline V gene. This CDR3 spans 13 amino acids. CDR3 nucleotide sequence: TGTGCCAGCAGTGGCGACAGGGGGAATGGCTACACCTTC. Its protein is CASSGDRGNGYTF.

This clone was detected once. CDR3 sequence reads: CASSARETQYF. CDR3 sequence (DNA): TGTGCCAGCAGCGCGAGAGAGACCCAGTACTTC. The chain recombines TRBV7-9 with TRBJ2-5; no firm D call. V lost 5 bases and J lost 4, with 5 bases in between. The CDR3 runs to 11 residues. Per the germline V gene, CDR1 is SEHNR and CDR2 is FQNEAQ (reference sequence).

The chain has TRBV20-1 and TRBJ2-6; no clear D gene. This CDR3 comprises 14 residues. Deletions cut 3 bases from V and 5 bases from J, with 11 bases between. Germline V gene sequence: CDR1 DFQATT, CDR2 SNEGSKA (reference sequence). The CDR3 DNA reads as TGCAGTGCTAGTGATGTCAGGCGGGCCAACGTCCTGACTTTC. Amino acid sequence: CSASDVRRANVLTF.

CDR3 nucleotide sequence: TGTGCCAGCAGCTTAGCGGTAGGGCAGGGGTACGAGCAGTACTTC. Protein sequence: CASSLAVGQGYEQYF. The chain recombines TRBV7-8 with TRBJ2-7, with a tentative D call TRBD1 (6 bases). In germline, CDR1 is SGHVS, CDR2 FQNEAQ. The CDR3 runs 15 residues. Trimming removed 0 bases at V and 4 bases at J, with 13 bases between.

The V and J genes are TRBV27 and TRBJ1-1; D not resolved. Trimming stripped 3 bases from V and 5 bases from J, with 10 bases between. This CDR3 is 13 amino acids long. Germline V lookup: CDR1 MNHEY, CDR2 SMNVEV (reference sequence). The CDR3 is CASSFSTPTEAFF. For the CDR3, the DNA is TGTGCCAGCAGTTTCTCCACGCCAACTGAAGCTTTCTTT.

This chain links TRBV2 with TRBJ2-7, with a weak D call TRBD2 (5 bases). V was cut by 4 bases and J by 4 bases, with 11 bases left in between. This CDR3 is built from 13 residues. The germline V gene encodes CDR1 SNHLY and CDR2 FYNNEI. The CDR3 sequence: CASSAEGGYEQYF. CDR3 nucleotides: TGTGCCAGCAGTGCGGAAGGAGGTTACGAGCAGTACTTC.

For the CDR3, the DNA is TGTGCCAGCAGTATACAGGGGGCGGGCGGCTACACCTTC. Amino acid sequence: CASSIQGAGGYTF. The rearrangement joins TRBV28 to TRBJ1-2, with 9 bases identical to TRBD1. This CDR3 has 13 residues. Losses at the gene ends were 5 bases for V and 8 bases for J; bases not matched to a gene: 6. The germline V gene has CDR1 MDHEN and CDR2 SYDVKM.

The chain is built from TRBV6-2 or TRBV6-3 and TRBJ1-1; D uncertain. The CDR3 runs to 12 residues. V lost 6 bases to trimming and J lost 2 bases, with 7 bases between them. Germline-derived CDR1 and CDR2 are MNHEY and SVGEGT. DNA of the CDR3: TGTGCCAGCAGCCGTAGTAACACTGAAGCTTTCTTT. Amino acid sequence: CASSRSNTEAFF.

The CDR3 bases are TGTGCCAGCAGTTTATCGCTTCTGACTAGGGTAGACACAGATACGCAGTATTTT. Translated: CASSLSLLTRVDTDTQYF. The rearrangement links TRBV27 to TRBJ2-3, with D possibly matching TRBD2 (6 bases). The CDR3 totals 18 residues. CDR1 is MNHEY and CDR2 is SMNVEV in the germline V gene (reference sequence). Trimming pared 0 bases from V and 2 bases from J, leaving 18 bases between.

The chain couples TRBV19 to TRBJ1-4; D not resolved. Trimming took off 3 bases at V and 8 bases at J, with 4 bases between the two ends. This CDR3 comprises 11 residues. Germline lookup yields CDR1 LNHDA and CDR2 SQIVND (reference sequence). CDR3 DNA sequence: TGTGCCAGTAGTATTGCCGAAAAACTGTTTTTT. It specifies CASSIAEKLFF.